The clone carrying this T cell receptor beta chain was counted at least ten times. Its specificity is not known. The junction had 0 bases not matched to a gene; V was cut back by 4 bases and J by 4 bases. The CDR3 is made up of 13 amino acids. The V gene's germline CDR1 is MNHEY and CDR2 SMNVEV (reference sequence). Unique molecular identifiers were added to individual cDNA molecules. TCRdb analysed the 5' RACE reads with MiXCR anew, one entry per CDR3 protein. The sample shows around 35,000 distinct CDR3 sequences, approximately 5.2% of them seen only once. The sample is drawn from a study of early T cells in non-severe SARS-CoV-2 infection. Background on the study: Chains were unpaired, as sequencing was done on bulk RNA from unsorted whole blood. Study results and caveats: In VDJdb matching, anti-spike CD8 responses were favored while private and CD4 specificities went missing.

Sequencing was carried out using whole blood. The TCR comes from an adult who was a healthcare worker with PCR-confirmed SARS-CoV-2 infection or an uninfected control (not recorded which). The chain couples TRBV27 to TRBJ2-7; 11 bases are shared with TRBD2. CDR3 residues: CASSWTSGYEQYF. The CDR3, as DNA: TGTGCCAGCAGTTGGACTAGCGGGTACGAGCAGTACTTC.